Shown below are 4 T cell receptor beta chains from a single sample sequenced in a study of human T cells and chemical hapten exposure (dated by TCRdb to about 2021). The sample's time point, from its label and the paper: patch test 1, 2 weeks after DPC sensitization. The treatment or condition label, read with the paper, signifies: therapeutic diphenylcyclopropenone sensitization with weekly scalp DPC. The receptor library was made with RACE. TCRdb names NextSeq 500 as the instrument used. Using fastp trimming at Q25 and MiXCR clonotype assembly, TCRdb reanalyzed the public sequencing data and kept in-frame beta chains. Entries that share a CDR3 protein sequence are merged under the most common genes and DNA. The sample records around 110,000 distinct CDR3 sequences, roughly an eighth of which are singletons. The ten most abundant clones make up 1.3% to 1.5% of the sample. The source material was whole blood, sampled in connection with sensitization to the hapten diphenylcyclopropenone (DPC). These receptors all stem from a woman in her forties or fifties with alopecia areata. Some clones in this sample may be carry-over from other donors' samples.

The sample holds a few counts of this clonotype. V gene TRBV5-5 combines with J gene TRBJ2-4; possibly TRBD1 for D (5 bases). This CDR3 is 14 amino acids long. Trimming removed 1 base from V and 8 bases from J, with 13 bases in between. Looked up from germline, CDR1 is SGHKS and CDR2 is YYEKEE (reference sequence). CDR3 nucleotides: TGTGCCAGCAGCTTGTTAAGAGAAGGGGACATTCAGTACTTC. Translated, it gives CASSLLREGDIQYF.

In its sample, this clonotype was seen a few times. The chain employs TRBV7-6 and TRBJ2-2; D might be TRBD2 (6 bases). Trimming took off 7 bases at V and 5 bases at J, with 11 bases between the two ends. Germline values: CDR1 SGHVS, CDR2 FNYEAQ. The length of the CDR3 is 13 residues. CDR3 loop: CASTPGGTGELFF. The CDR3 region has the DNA TGTGCCAGCACACCCGGGGGAACCGGGGAGCTGTTTTTT.

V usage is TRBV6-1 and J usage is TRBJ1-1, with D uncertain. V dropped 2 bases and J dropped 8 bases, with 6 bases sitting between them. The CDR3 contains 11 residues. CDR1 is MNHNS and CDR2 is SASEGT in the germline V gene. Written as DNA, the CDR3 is TGTGCCAGCAGTGAACCCAGGGAAGCTTTCTTT. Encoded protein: CASSEPREAFF.

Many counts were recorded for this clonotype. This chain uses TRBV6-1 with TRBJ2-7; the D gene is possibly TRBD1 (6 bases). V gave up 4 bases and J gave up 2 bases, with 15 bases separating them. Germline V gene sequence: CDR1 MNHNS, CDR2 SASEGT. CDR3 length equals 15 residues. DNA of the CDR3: TGTGCCAGCAGTGGTCACCGGGACACAACCTACGAGCAGTACTTC. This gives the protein CASSGHRDTTYEQYF.